This TCR beta chain was found in a study of control samples from healthy donors and cancer patients. Profiling relied on immunoSEQ multiplex PCR, and the TCRdb table lists in-frame clones only, not all of them. The sample includes about 180,000 clones, 85% to 90% of them seen just once. This clone was picked up a small number of times. The specimen was blood. The receptor was derived from a woman aged 50 to 60 in good health.

This CDR3 is CASRSGQGAKPQHF. The CDR3 DNA sequence: TGTGCCAGCAGGAGCGGACAGGGGGCGAAGCCCCAGCATTTT. The chain is built from TRBV28 and TRBJ1-5; 11 bases agree with TRBD1. CDR1 is MDHEN, CDR2 SYDVKM, per germline. CDR3 length: 14 amino acids. Trimming took 6 bases from V and 8 from J; bases not matched to a gene: 6.